One sample yielded the 17 T cell receptor beta chains listed below, sequenced in a study of cytomegalovirus exposure and HLA in healthy donors. Both 60 Vbeta primers and 13 Jbeta primers went into the PCR. Data came from immunoSEQ multiplex PCR; TCRdb stores just in-frame clones and leaves some out. Seen here are approximately 100,000 clones, about 80% observed once, and the top ten hold approximately 11%. Material for sequencing was PBMCs. The receptors shown here come from a man between 18 and 29 years old in good health and CMV-seropositive.

The rearrangement uses TRBV4-2 and TRBJ2-1, with 13 bases matching TRBD2. This CDR3 comprises 16 residues. CDR1 is LGHNA, CDR2 YNFKEQ, per germline. With V trimmed by 0 bases and J by 4 bases, 0 bases remained unmatched. CDR3 protein: CASSQELAGGYNEQFF. The CDR3 DNA reads TGTGCCAGCAGCCAAGAACTAGCGGGGGGGTACAATGAGCAGTTCTTC.

This rearrangement joins TRBV29-1 to TRBJ1-2; D remains ambiguous. The CDR3 has 16 amino acids. Germline CDR1 is SQVTM and CDR2 is ANQGSEA. The V end lost 8 bases, the J end lost 0 bases, and 22 bases lay between the germline ends. The CDR3, as DNA: TGCAGCATTGCCGGATCCTCGACCGGGTCTAACTATGGCTACACCTTC. Amino acid sequence: CSIAGSSTGSNYGYTF.

The DNA for the CDR3 is TGTGCCAGCAGCTCGACAGGGGGTGGGGAGCAGTACTTC. Protein product: CASSSTGGGEQYF. This chain connects TRBV7-2 to TRBJ2-7, with 9 positions matching TRBD1. The CDR3 runs to 13 residues. The ends lost 4 bases at V and 7 bases at J; junction bases unmatched: 5. Germline lookup yields CDR1 SGHTA and CDR2 FQGNSA.

The chain joins TRBV14 to TRBJ2-1, with D perhaps TRBD1 (7 bases). The V end was cut by 4 bases, the J end by 4 bases, with 17 bases between. Germline V CDR1 and CDR2: SGHDN, FVKESK. The CDR3 is 16 residues long. The CDR3 loop reads CASSLRYRGLYNEQFF. CDR3 bases: TGTGCCAGCAGCCTAAGATACAGGGGACTTTACAATGAGCAGTTCTTC.

This clone appeared once. The chain links TRBV5-6 to TRBJ2-7; 9 nucleotides line up with TRBD1. The CDR3 sequence is 16 residues long. The germline gives CDR1 SGHDT, CDR2 YYEEEE. V trimming: 2 bases; J trimming: 1 base; junction bases outside the gene matches: 7. CDR3 bases: TGTGCCAGCAGCTTTATGGGACAGGGAATTTCCTACGAGCAGTACTTC. It encodes CASSFMGQGISYEQYF.

J is TRBJ1-1 and V is TRBV11-2; D may be TRBD1 (5 bases). V lost 0 bases to trimming and J lost 0 bases, with 14 bases between them. Germline CDR1 and CDR2: SGHAT and FQNNGV. The CDR3 runs 17 residues. The CDR3 DNA reads TGTGCCAGCAGCTTAGATGCGCCAGACAGAATGAACACTGAAGCTTTCTTT. Translated, it gives CASSLDAPDRMNTEAFF. Full variable domain (outside the CDR3, taken from reference TRBV11-2 and TRBJ1-1): EAGVAQSPRYKIIEKRQSVAFWCNPISGHATLYWYQQILGQGPKLLIQFQNNGVVDDSQLPKDRFSAERLKGVDSTLKIQPAKLEDSAVYLCASSLDAPDRMNTEAFFGQGTRLTVV.

This rearrangement joins TRBV28 to TRBJ1-5; 9 nucleotides line up with TRBD1. Germline-derived CDR1 and CDR2 are MDHEN and SYDVKM. This CDR3 spans 17 amino acids. J lost 2 bases, V lost 9 bases, and 14 bases had no gene match. The CDR3 region has the DNA TGTGCCAGTAACCGGGACAGGGAAGGGGTTGGCAATCAGCCCCAGCATTTT. This translates into CASNRDREGVGNQPQHF.

The chain joins TRBV6-4 to TRBJ2-3; TRBD2 matches at 14 bases. After removal of 5 bases from V and 2 bases from J, the junction contained 9 bases not matched to a gene. The CDR3 is made up of 18 amino acids. Germline CDR1 and CDR2: MRHNA and SNTAGT. The CDR3 loop reads CASSLTSGGAGFTDTQYF. The CDR3, as DNA: TGTGCCAGCAGTTTGACTAGCGGGGGGGCCGGGTTCACAGATACGCAGTATTTT.

The chain uses TRBV28 and TRBJ1-1; 8 positions match TRBD1. There are 15 residues in the CDR3. Unmatched junction bases numbered 11, after V lost 6 bases and J lost 5 bases. Germline CDR1 reads MDHEN; CDR2 reads SYDVKM. Here the CDR3 reads CASSAVDRGGTEAFF. Written as DNA, the CDR3 is TGTGCCAGCAGCGCAGTCGACAGGGGCGGAACTGAAGCTTTCTTT.

The J gene is TRBJ1-3, the V gene TRBV6-5; 9 bases align to TRBD1. The CDR3 covers 14 residues. With V trimmed by 8 bases and J by 6 bases, 8 bases remained unmatched. The V gene's germline CDR1 is MNHEY and CDR2 SVGAGI. In DNA, the CDR3 is TGTGCCAGCGGACTTACAGGGGGCGAAAACACCATATATTTT. Translated, it gives CASGLTGGENTIYF.

The V gene is TRBV7-8, the J gene TRBJ1-6; tentatively, D is TRBD1 (6 bases). CDR1 is SGHVS and CDR2 is FQNEAQ in the germline V gene. Trimming removed 1 base at V and 10 bases at J, with 14 bases between. The CDR3 runs 15 residues. DNA for the CDR3: TGTGCCAGCAGCTTAGTAACAGGGTTCCGGTCACCCCTCCACTTT. This gives the protein CASSLVTGFRSPLHF.

V usage is TRBV30 and J usage is TRBJ1-2; no clear D. There are 14 residues in the CDR3. Per the germline V gene, CDR1 is GTSNPN and CDR2 is SVGIG (reference sequence). The germline V and J ends were trimmed by 1 base and 0 bases, with 9 bases remaining between them. CDR3 DNA sequence: TGTGCCTGGAGTGGTGGGCAGGCTAACTATGGCTACACCTTC. Translation: CAWSGGQANYGYTF.

This clone occurred once. This chain joins TRBV29-1 and TRBJ1-1, with 12 bases that match TRBD1. The J segment lost 3 bases and the V segment lost 7 bases, leaving 6 bases of the junction unmatched. The CDR3 consists of 14 residues. CDR1 and CDR2 (germline): SQVTM, ANQGSEA. The DNA of the CDR3 is TGCAGCGCTGGGACAGGGGGCCAATACACTGAAGCTTTCTTT. Its translation is CSAGTGGQYTEAFF.

The chain uses TRBV5-4 and TRBJ1-2; D is undetermined. This CDR3 has 14 residues. Trimming shortened V by 2 bases and J by 7 bases, and 15 bases separated the two germline ends. From germline, CDR1 is SGHNT and CDR2 YYREEE (reference sequence). The CDR3: CASSLGGNLGGYTF. CDR3 DNA sequence: TGTGCCAGCAGCTTAGGAGGGAATTTGGGTGGCTACACCTTC.

The CDR3 is CASSLRTGGGEDYGYTF. In DNA, the CDR3 is TGTGCCAGCAGCCTACGGACAGGGGGGGGTGAGGACTATGGCTACACCTTC. This chain connects TRBV7-9 to TRBJ1-2; 10 bases align to TRBD1. V was pared by 5 bases and J by 3 bases, with 12 bases of the junction left unmatched. Germline V gives CDR1 SEHNR, CDR2 FQNEAQ (reference sequence). The CDR3 contains 17 residues.

The gene calls are TRBV10-1 and TRBJ2-2; 7 bases map to TRBD1. The CDR3 is 14 amino acids. Looked up from germline, CDR1 is WNHNN and CDR2 is SYGVQD (reference sequence). V lost 6 bases, J lost 4 bases, and 5 bases stayed unmatched. CDR3: CASSADRATGELFF. CDR3 nucleotides: TGCGCCAGCAGCGCCGACAGGGCCACCGGGGAGCTGTTTTTT.

The table lists this clone with a few counts. The V gene is TRBV2, the J gene TRBJ2-7; 9 positions agree with TRBD2. This CDR3 spans 15 amino acids. CDR1 and CDR2 (germline): SNHLY, FYNNEI. Trimming at V came to 2 bases and at J to 5 bases, leaving 7 bases not matched to a gene. CDR3 nucleotide sequence: TGTGCCAGCAGTGAACTAGCGGGGATCTTCCACGAGCAGTACTTC. It encodes CASSELAGIFHEQYF.